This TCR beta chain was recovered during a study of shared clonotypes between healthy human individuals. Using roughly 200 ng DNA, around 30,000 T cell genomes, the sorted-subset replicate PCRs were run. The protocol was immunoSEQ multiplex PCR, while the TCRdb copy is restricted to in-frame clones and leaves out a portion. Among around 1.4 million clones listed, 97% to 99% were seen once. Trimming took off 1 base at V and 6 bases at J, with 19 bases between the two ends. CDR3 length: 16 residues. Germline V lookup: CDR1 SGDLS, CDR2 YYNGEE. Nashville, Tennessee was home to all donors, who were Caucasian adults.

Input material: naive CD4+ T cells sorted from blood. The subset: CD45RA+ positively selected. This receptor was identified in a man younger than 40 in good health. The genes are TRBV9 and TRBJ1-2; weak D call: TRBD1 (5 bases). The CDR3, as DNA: TGTGCCAGCAGCGTACTGGCCCTCGGGGGTAGGGATGGCTACACCTTC. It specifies CASSVLALGGRDGYTF. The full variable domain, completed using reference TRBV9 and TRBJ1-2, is DSGVTQTPKHLITATGQRVTLRCSPRSGDLSVYWYQQSLDQGLQFLIQYYNGEERAKGNILERFSAQQFPDLHSELNLSSLELGDSALYFCASSVLALGGRDGYTFGSGTRLTVV.